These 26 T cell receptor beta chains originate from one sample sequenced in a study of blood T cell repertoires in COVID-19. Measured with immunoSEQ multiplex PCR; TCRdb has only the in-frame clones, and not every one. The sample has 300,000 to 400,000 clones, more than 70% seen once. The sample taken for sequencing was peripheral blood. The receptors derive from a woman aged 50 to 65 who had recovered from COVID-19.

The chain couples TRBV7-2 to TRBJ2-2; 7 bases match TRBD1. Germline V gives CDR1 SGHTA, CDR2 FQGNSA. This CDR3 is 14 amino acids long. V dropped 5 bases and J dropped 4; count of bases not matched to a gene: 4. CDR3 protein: CASSERGRTGELFF. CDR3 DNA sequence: TGTGCCAGCAGCGAGAGGGGGCGCACCGGGGAGCTGTTTTTT. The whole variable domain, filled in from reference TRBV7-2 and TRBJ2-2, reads GAGVSQSPSNKVTEKGKDVELRCDPISGHTALYWYRQSLGQGLEFLIYFQGNSAPDKSGLPSDRFSAERTGGSVSTLTIQRTQQEDSAVYLCASSERGRTGELFFGEGSRLTVL.

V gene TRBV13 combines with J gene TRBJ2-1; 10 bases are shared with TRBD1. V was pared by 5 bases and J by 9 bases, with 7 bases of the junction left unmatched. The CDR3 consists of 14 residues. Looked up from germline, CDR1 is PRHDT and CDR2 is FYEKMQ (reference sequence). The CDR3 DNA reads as TGTGCCAGCAGCACCGGGACAGGGGTTACTGAGCAGTTCTTC. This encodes CASSTGTGVTEQFF.

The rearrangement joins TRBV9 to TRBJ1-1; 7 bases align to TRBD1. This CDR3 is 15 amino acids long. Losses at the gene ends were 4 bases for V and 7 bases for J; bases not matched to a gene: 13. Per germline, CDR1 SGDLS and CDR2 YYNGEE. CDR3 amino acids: CASSPYRGHRGEAFF. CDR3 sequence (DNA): TGTGCCAGCAGCCCGTATAGGGGGCACAGGGGTGAAGCTTTCTTT.

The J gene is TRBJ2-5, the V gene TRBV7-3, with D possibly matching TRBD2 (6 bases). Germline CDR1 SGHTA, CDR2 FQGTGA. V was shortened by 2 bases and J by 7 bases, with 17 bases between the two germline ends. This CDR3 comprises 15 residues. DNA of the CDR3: TGTGCCAGCAGCTTATCCGGGCGGGATACGGGGACCCAGTACTTC. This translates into CASSLSGRDTGTQYF.

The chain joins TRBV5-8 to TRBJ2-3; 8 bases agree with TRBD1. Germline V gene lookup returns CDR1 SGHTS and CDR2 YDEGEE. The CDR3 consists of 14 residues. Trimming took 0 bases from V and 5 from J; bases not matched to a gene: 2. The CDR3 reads CASSLAGGRDTQYF. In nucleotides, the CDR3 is TGTGCCAGCAGCTTGGCAGGGGGCAGAGATACGCAGTATTTT.

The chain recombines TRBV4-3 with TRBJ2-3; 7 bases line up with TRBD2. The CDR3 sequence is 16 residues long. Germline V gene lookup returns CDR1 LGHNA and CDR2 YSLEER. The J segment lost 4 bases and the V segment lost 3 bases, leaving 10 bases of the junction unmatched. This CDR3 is CASSQFNGGSSDTQYF. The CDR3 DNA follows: TGCGCCAGCAGCCAGTTTAACGGGGGGAGCTCAGATACGCAGTATTTT.

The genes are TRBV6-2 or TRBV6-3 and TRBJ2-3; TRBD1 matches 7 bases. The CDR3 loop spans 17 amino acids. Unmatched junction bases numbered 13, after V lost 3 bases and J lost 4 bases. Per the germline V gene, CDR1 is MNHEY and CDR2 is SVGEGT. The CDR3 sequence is CASSYGSPGGLPDTQYF. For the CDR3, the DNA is TGTGCCAGCAGTTATGGGTCGCCAGGGGGTCTTCCAGATACGCAGTATTTT.

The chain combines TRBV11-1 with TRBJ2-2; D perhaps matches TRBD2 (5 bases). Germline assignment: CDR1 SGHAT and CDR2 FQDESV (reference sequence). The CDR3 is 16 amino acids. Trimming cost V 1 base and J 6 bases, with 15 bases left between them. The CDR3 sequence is CASSLDLRGGAGELFF. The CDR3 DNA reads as TGTGCCAGCAGCTTAGATCTCCGAGGAGGCGCCGGGGAGCTGTTTTTT.

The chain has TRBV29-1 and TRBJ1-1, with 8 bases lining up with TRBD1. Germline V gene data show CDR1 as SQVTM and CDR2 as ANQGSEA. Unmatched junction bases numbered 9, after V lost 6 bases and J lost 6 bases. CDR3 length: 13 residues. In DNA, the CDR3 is TGCAGCGTAGGACAGGGCGGGGGGGCTGAAGCTTTCTTT. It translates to CSVGQGGGAEAFF. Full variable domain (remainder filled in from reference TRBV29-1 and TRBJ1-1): SAVISQKPSRDICQRGTSLTIQCQVDSQVTMMFWYRQQPGQSLTLIATANQGSEATYESGFVIDKFPISRPNLTFSTLTVSNMSPEDSSIYLCSVGQGGGAEAFFGQGTRLTVV.

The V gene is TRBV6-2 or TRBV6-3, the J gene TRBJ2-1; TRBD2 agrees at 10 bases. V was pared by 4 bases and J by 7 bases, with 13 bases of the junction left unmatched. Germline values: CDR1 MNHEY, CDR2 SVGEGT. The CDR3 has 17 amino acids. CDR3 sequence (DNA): TGTGCCAGCAGTTCGAACCTACTAGCGGGAACCACTAATGAGCAGTTCTTC. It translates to CASSSNLLAGTTNEQFF.

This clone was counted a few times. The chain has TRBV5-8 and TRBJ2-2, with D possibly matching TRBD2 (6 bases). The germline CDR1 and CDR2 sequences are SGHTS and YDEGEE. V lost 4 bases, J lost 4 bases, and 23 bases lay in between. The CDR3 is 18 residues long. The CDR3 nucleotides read TGTGCCAGCAGCCCACGCCCCGGGAGAAGTTCGCTCACCGGGGAGCTGTTTTTT. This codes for CASSPRPGRSSLTGELFF. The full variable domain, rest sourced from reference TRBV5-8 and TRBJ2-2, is EAGVTQSPTHLIKTRGQQATLRCSPISGHTSVYWYQQALGLGLQFLLWYDEGEERNRGNFPPRFSGRQFPNYSSELNVNALELEDSALYLCASSPRPGRSSLTGELFFGEGSRLTVL.

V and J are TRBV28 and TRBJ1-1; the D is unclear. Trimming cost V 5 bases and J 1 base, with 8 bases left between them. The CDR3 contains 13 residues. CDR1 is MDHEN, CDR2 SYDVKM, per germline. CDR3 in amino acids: CASSITTNTEAFF. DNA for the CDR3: TGTGCCAGCAGTATTACAACGAACACTGAAGCTTTCTTT. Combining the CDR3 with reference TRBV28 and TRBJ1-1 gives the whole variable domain DVKVTQSSRYLVKRTGEKVFLECVQDMDHENMFWYRQDPGLGLRLIYFSYDVKMKEKGDIPEGYSVSREKKERFSLILESASTNQTSMYLCASSITTNTEAFFGQGTRLTVV.

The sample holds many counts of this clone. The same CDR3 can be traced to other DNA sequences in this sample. The CDR3 nucleotides read TGCGCCAGCAGCCTAAGCGGGAGCTCCTACAATGAGCAGTTCTTC. Translation: CASSLSGSSYNEQFF. The V and J genes are TRBV5-1 and TRBJ2-1, with 8 bases aligning to TRBD2. The length of the CDR3 is 15 residues. V was pared by 4 bases and J by 0 bases, with 3 bases of the junction left unmatched. Per germline, CDR1 SGHRS and CDR2 YFSETQ.

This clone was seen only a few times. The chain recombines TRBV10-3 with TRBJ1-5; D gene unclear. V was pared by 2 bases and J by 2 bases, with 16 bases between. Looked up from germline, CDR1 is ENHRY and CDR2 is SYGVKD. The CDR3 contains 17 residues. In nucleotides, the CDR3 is TGTGCCATCAGTGAGCCGATATTCGCGGGCGGCAATCAGCCCCAGCATTTT. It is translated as CAISEPIFAGGNQPQHF.

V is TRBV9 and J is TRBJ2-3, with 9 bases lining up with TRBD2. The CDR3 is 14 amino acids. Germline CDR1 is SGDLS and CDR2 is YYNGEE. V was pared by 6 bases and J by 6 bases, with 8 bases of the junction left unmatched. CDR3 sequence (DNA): TGTGCCAGCAACTCTGGGACTAGCAGCGATACGCAGTATTTT. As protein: CASNSGTSSDTQYF.

CDR3 sequence (DNA): TGTGCCAGCAGCCGAGGACTATTCACAGATACGCAGTATTTT. Protein: CASSRGLFTDTQYF. V and J are TRBV11-2 and TRBJ2-3; a possible D gene is TRBD2 (6 bases). This CDR3 spans 14 amino acids. V was shortened by 5 bases and J by 2 bases, with 11 bases between the two germline ends. Per the germline V gene, CDR1 is SGHAT and CDR2 is FQNNGV.

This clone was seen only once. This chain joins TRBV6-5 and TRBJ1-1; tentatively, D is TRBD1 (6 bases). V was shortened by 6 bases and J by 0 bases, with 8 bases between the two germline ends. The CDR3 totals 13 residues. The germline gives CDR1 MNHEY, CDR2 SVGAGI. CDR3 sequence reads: CASSPGVNTEAFF. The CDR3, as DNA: TGTGCCAGCAGCCCAGGGGTGAACACTGAAGCTTTCTTT.

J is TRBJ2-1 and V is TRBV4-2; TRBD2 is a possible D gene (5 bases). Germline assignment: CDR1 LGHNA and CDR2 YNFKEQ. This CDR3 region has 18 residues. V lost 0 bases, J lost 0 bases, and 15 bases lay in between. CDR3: CASSQDPTGVSSYNEQFF. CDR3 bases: TGTGCCAGCAGCCAAGATCCTACCGGGGTAAGCTCCTACAATGAGCAGTTCTTC.

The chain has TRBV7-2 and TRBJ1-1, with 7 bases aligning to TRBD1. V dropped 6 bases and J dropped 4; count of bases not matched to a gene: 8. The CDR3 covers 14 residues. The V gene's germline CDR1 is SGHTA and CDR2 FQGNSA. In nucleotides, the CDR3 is TGTGCCAGCAGTCCACAGGGGACCTCCACTGAAGCTTTCTTT. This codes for CASSPQGTSTEAFF.

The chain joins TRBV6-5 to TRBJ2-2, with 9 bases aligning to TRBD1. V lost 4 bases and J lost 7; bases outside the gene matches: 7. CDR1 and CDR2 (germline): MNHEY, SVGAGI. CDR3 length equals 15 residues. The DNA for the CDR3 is TGTGCCAGCAGTTGGGGACAGGGTACGGGCGGGGAGCTGTTTTTT. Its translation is CASSWGQGTGGELFF.

The CDR3 here is CASSRDSVGETQYF. The CDR3 bases are TGTGCCAGCAGCCGGGACAGCGTGGGAGAGACCCAGTACTTC. The V and J genes are TRBV6-2 or TRBV6-3 and TRBJ2-5; 7 bases agree with TRBD1. The germline gives CDR1 MNHEY, CDR2 SVGEGT. This CDR3 comprises 14 residues. Trimming took 6 bases from V and 4 from J; bases not matched to a gene: 8.

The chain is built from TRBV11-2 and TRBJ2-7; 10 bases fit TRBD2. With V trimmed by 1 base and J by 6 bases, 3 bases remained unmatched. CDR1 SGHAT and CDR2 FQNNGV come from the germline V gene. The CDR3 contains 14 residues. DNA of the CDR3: TGTGCCAGCAGCTTAGGGACTAGCGGAGCCGAGCAGTACTTC. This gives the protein CASSLGTSGAEQYF.

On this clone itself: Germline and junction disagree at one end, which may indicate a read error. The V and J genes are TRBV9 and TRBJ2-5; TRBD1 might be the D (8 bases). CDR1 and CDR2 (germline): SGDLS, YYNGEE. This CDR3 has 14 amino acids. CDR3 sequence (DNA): TGTGCCAGCAGCGCGAACAGGGGGGGAGAGGCCCAGTACTTC. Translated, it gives CASSANRGGEAQYF.

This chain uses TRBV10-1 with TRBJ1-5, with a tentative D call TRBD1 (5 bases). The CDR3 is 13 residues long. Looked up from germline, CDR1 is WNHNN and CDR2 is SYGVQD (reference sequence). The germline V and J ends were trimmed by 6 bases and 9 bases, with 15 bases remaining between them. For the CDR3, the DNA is TGCGCCAGCAGCCAGGGAGTGGGGGGGCCCCAGCATTTT. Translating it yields CASSQGVGGPQHF.

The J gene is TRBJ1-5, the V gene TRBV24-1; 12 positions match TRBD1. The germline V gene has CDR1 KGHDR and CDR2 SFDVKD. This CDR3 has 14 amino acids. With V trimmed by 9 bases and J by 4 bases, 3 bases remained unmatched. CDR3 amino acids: CATRDRGQNQPQHF. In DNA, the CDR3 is TGTGCCACCCGGGACAGGGGGCAAAATCAGCCCCAGCATTTT.

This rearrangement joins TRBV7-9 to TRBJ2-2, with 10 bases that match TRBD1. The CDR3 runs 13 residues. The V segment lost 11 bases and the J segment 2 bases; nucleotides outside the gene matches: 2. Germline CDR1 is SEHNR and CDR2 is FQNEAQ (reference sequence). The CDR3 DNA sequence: TGTGCCTGGGACAGGGGCAACACCGGGGAGCTGTTTTTT. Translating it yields CAWDRGNTGELFF.